Each of the 6 T cell receptor beta chains below was sequenced from the same sample in a study of T-cell reconstitution after alpha-beta-depleted transplantation in children. This sample's TCRbeta library carried unique molecular identifier barcodes. TCRdb re-derived calls from the PCR reads in MiXCR, one entry per CDR3 protein. The data show some 600,000 distinct CDR3 sequences, around 17% seen once. This specimen was PBMCs from the stem cell graft donor, taken from the stem cell graft. The receptor set was obtained from a human donor who donated a stem cell graft to a child with acute myeloid leukemia.

This clonotype was seen many times. V usage is TRBV20-1 and J usage is TRBJ1-1; 9 bases align to TRBD1. Unmatched junction bases numbered 7, after V lost 0 bases and J lost 5 bases. Germline V CDR1 and CDR2: DFQATT, SNEGSKA (reference sequence). CDR3 length: 15 residues. The CDR3 DNA follows: TGCAGTGCTAGAGAACCGGGACAGGGAGGGACTGAAGCTTTCTTT. Amino acids: CSAREPGQGGTEAFF.

This clonotype has only a few counts. This CDR3 is CASSFYTNTEAFF. The CDR3 DNA reads TGTGCCAGCAGCTTCTATACTAACACTGAAGCTTTCTTT. V and J are TRBV7-3 and TRBJ1-1; unclear D gene. V was shortened by 3 bases and J by 2 bases, with 7 bases between the two germline ends. The germline V gene encodes CDR1 SGHTA and CDR2 FQGTGA. The CDR3 sequence is 13 residues long.

The sample holds a few counts of this clonotype. The J gene is TRBJ2-7, the V gene TRBV7-2; TRBD2 might be the D (5 bases). V was pared by 1 base and J by 3 bases, with 16 bases between. The CDR3 spans 16 residues. Germline CDR1 and CDR2: SGHTA and FQGNSA. The CDR3 region is CASSLVRPGSDYEQYF. The CDR3, as DNA: TGTGCCAGCAGCTTAGTAAGGCCGGGGTCGGACTACGAGCAGTACTTC.

The chain couples TRBV4-2 to TRBJ1-4, with D uncertain. The V and J ends lost 0 bases and 1 base respectively, with 15 bases between them. CDR1 is LGHNA, CDR2 YNFKEQ, per germline. The CDR3 extends over 18 amino acids. This CDR3 reads CASSQENRGAITNEKLFF. The CDR3 DNA is TGTGCCAGCAGCCAAGAAAATCGGGGAGCTATAACTAATGAAAAACTGTTTTTT.

This clonotype was found many times. The rearrangement links TRBV7-2 to TRBJ2-1; 8 bases line up with TRBD2. In germline, CDR1 is SGHTA, CDR2 FQGNSA. The CDR3 consists of 14 residues. V dropped 5 bases and J dropped 10; count of bases not matched to a gene: 10. The CDR3: CASSEGTSGYEQFF. The CDR3 DNA reads TGTGCCAGCAGCGAAGGGACTAGTGGTTACGAGCAGTTCTTC.

This clonotype was detected only a few times. V usage is TRBV25-1 and J usage is TRBJ2-1; 9 bases map to TRBD1. The CDR3 sequence is 15 residues long. Germline CDR1 MGHDK, CDR2 SYGVNS. The J segment lost 8 bases and the V segment lost 6 bases, leaving 11 bases of the junction unmatched. In DNA, the CDR3 is TGTGCCAGCAGCCAAGGGACAGGGCGGGTGGATGAGCAGTTCTTC. The encoded protein is CASSQGTGRVDEQFF. Supplemented by reference TRBV25-1 and TRBJ2-1, the full variable domain reads EADIYQTPRYLVIGTGKKITLECSQTMGHDKMYWYQQDPGMELHLIHYSYGVNSTEKGDLSSESTVSRIRTEHFPLTLESARPSHTSQYLCASSQGTGRVDEQFFGPGTRLTVL.